These 29 T cell receptor beta chains were sequenced from one sample in a study of blood T cell repertoires in COVID-19. Repertoires were generated with immunoSEQ multiplex PCR, while TCRdb's copy carries only in-frame clones and drops some. The data contain under 250,000 clones, roughly 78% of them singletons. Sequencing input: peripheral blood. All receptors derive from a woman between 35 and 50 years old with acute or convalescent COVID-19.

The V call is TRBV6-2 or TRBV6-3, the J call TRBJ2-1, with 11 positions matching TRBD2. V shed 1 base and J 7 bases; nucleotides not matched to a gene: 6. Germline CDR1 MNHEY, CDR2 SVGEGT. This CDR3 contains 16 residues. The CDR3 DNA reads as TGTGCCAGCAGTTACTTACCTAGCGGGAGGACGAATGAGCAGTTCTTC. Residues: CASSYLPSGRTNEQFF.

The chain recombines TRBV6-1 with TRBJ1-1, with D uncertain. V was pared by 3 bases and J by 1 base, with 6 bases between. The CDR3 covers 13 residues. The germline V gene has CDR1 MNHNS and CDR2 SASEGT. Here the CDR3 reads CASSDAGNTEAFF. The CDR3 region has the DNA TGTGCCAGCAGTGACGCAGGGAACACTGAAGCTTTCTTT.

The V gene is TRBV6-5, the J gene TRBJ1-2; D is perhaps TRBD1 (6 bases). CDR3 length: 15 residues. Between the trimmed V and J ends, which lost 2 bases and 7 bases, there was a span of 17 bases. Germline lookup yields CDR1 MNHEY and CDR2 SVGAGI. The CDR3 sequence: CASSYAGDNARGYTF. In DNA form, the CDR3 reads TGTGCCAGCAGTTACGCCGGGGACAACGCCCGTGGCTACACCTTC.

V gene TRBV4-1 combines with J gene TRBJ1-3, with 9 bases lining up with TRBD1. The V gene end was trimmed by 1 base and the J gene end by 0 bases; junction bases not matched to a gene: 4. This CDR3 is built from 17 residues. Germline CDR1 MGHRA, CDR2 YSYEKL. This CDR3 reads CASSQGQGVSSGNTIYF. The CDR3 bases are TGCGCCAGCAGCCAAGGACAGGGGGTGAGCTCTGGAAACACCATATATTTT.

J is TRBJ2-7 and V is TRBV19; a possible D gene is TRBD1 (5 bases). This CDR3 is built from 16 residues. CDR1 and CDR2 from the germline V gene are LNHDA and SQIVND (reference sequence). The V and J ends lost 2 bases and 3 bases respectively, with 17 bases between them. As DNA, the CDR3 is TGTGCCAGTAGTATATCTTTTGGGGCGTCAAACTACGAGCAGTACTTC. This translates into CASSISFGASNYEQYF.

This clone has a single count. The V gene is TRBV10-3, the J gene TRBJ2-3; 12 nucleotides agree with TRBD2. Germline CDR1 is ENHRY and CDR2 is SYGVKD. CDR3 size: 16 residues. The trim removed 6 bases at V and 4 bases at J, leaving 8 bases unmatched. The CDR3 DNA reads as TGTGCCATCAGCCGAGCTAGCGGGGGGGCGGCAGATACGCAGTATTTT. Amino acid sequence: CAISRASGGAADTQYF.

In its sample, this clone was seen once. V is TRBV14 and J is TRBJ2-2; D is unresolved. Germline V CDR1 and CDR2: SGHDN, FVKESK. This CDR3 contains 15 residues. Trimming stripped 1 base from V and 2 bases from J, with 8 bases between. Written as DNA, the CDR3 is TGTGCCAGCAGCCAAGTTTGGAGTAACACCGGGGAGCTGTTTTTT. It yields the protein CASSQVWSNTGELFF.

The rearrangement joins TRBV19 to TRBJ1-6; possibly TRBD1 for D (6 bases). The CDR3 runs to 13 residues. Germline lookup yields CDR1 LNHDA and CDR2 SQIVND (reference sequence). V lost 3 bases and J 9 bases, leaving 9 bases between the germline ends. The CDR3 region has the DNA TGTGCCAGTAGTATTTCCAGGGGTTCACCCCTCCACTTT. It encodes CASSISRGSPLHF.

The chain links TRBV6-5 to TRBJ2-1; 10 nucleotides align to TRBD1. The V gene end was trimmed by 2 bases and the J gene end by 5 bases; junction bases not matched to a gene: 3. Germline V gene sequence: CDR1 MNHEY, CDR2 SVGAGI. The CDR3 is 15 amino acids. CDR3 nucleotide sequence: TGTGCCAGCAGTTACGGGACAGGGGAAGACAATGAGCAGTTCTTC. It specifies CASSYGTGEDNEQFF.

The chain joins TRBV20-1 to TRBJ2-1; TRBD2 matches 13 bases. Unmatched junction bases numbered 11, after V lost 3 bases and J lost 9 bases. Germline V gives CDR1 DFQATT, CDR2 SNEGSKA (reference sequence). The CDR3 contains 16 residues. CDR3 in DNA: TGCAGTGCTAGTCCGATCGGACTAGCGGGAGCGAGTGAGCAGTTCTTC. It codes for CSASPIGLAGASEQFF.

The gene calls are TRBV29-1 and TRBJ2-2; the match to TRBD1 covers 11 bases. This CDR3 has 14 amino acids. The germline V gene encodes CDR1 SQVTM and CDR2 ANQGSEA. V lost 4 bases to trimming and J lost 6 bases; unmatched junction nucleotides: 4. CDR3 residues: CSVGTGGTAGELFF. The CDR3 DNA sequence: TGCAGCGTTGGGACAGGGGGCACCGCCGGGGAGCTGTTTTTT.

The chain combines TRBV7-9 with TRBJ2-1; perhaps TRBD2 as D (6 bases). The V and J ends lost 2 bases and 1 base respectively, with 9 bases between them. Germline V CDR1 and CDR2: SEHNR, FQNEAQ (reference sequence). This CDR3 region has 15 residues. CDR3 in amino acids: CASSLTLASYNEQFF. The CDR3 DNA sequence: TGTGCCAGCAGCTTAACACTAGCTTCCTACAATGAGCAGTTCTTC.

The V and J genes are TRBV13 and TRBJ2-7; tentatively, D is TRBD1 (6 bases). V lost 4 bases, J lost 1 base, and 14 bases lay in between. The germline V gene encodes CDR1 PRHDT and CDR2 FYEKMQ (reference sequence). CDR3 length equals 15 residues. The CDR3 is CASSYTGFASYEQYF. CDR3 sequence (DNA): TGTGCCAGCAGCTACACAGGGTTCGCGTCCTACGAGCAGTACTTC.

The CDR3 DNA sequence: TGTGCCAGCGGTTGGACCCAGGGGGCAAATGAGCAGTTCTTC. Its protein product is CASGWTQGANEQFF. This rearrangement joins TRBV6-5 to TRBJ2-1, with 8 bases fitting TRBD1. This CDR3 contains 14 residues. The ends lost 8 bases at V and 7 bases at J; junction bases unmatched: 10. The V gene's germline CDR1 is MNHEY and CDR2 SVGAGI.

This rearrangement joins TRBV3-1 (or the pseudogene TRBV3-2) to TRBJ2-7; D gene ambiguous. Germline V gene lookup returns CDR1 LGHDT and CDR2 YNNKEL (reference sequence). The CDR3 sequence is 12 residues long. Trimming took off 4 bases at V and 2 bases at J, with 6 bases between the two ends. The CDR3 sequence: CASSLGAYEQYF. The CDR3 nucleotides are TGTGCCAGCAGCCTCGGAGCCTACGAGCAGTACTTC.

The chain carries TRBV2 and TRBJ2-3, with TRBD1 matching 7 bases. The ends lost 5 bases at V and 2 bases at J; junction bases unmatched: 7. This CDR3 has 15 amino acids. The germline gives CDR1 SNHLY, CDR2 FYNNEI. For the CDR3, the DNA is TGTGCCAGCAGTACACAGGGGTCGGACACAGATACGCAGTATTTT. This translates into CASSTQGSDTDTQYF.

The rearrangement uses TRBV7-2 and TRBJ2-1; TRBD2 matches 12 bases. The CDR3 runs to 16 residues. The ends lost 5 bases at V and 8 bases at J; junction bases unmatched: 10. Germline V gene lookup returns CDR1 SGHTA and CDR2 FQGNSA. Here the CDR3 reads CASSPWPGLAGDEQFF. CDR3 coding DNA: TGTGCCAGCAGCCCCTGGCCGGGACTAGCGGGTGATGAGCAGTTCTTC.

This clone turned up a few times. V is TRBV10-2 and J is TRBJ1-2; tentative D call: TRBD1 (5 bases). This CDR3 spans 14 amino acids. V was pared by 5 bases and J by 5 bases, with 15 bases between. Germline V gene data show CDR1 as WSHSY and CDR2 as SAAADI. CDR3 DNA sequence: TGCGCCAGCAGTCGACAGATCTTTCTGTATGGCTACACCTTC. This encodes CASSRQIFLYGYTF.

The rearrangement links TRBV5-1 to TRBJ1-1; D call uncertain. Trimming pared 4 bases from V and 2 bases from J, leaving 9 bases between. This CDR3 is built from 13 residues. Germline CDR1 and CDR2: SGHRS and YFSETQ. CDR3 sequence reads: CASSPRVNTEAFF. CDR3 sequence (DNA): TGCGCCAGCAGCCCGAGGGTAAACACTGAAGCTTTCTTT. The full variable domain, its missing parts supplied by reference TRBV5-1 and TRBJ1-1, is KAGVTQTPRYLIKTRGQQVTLSCSPISGHRSVSWYQQTPGQGLQFLFEYFSETQRNKGNFPGRFSGRQFSNSRSEMNVSTLELGDSALYLCASSPRVNTEAFFGQGTRLTVV.

V gene TRBV6-2 or TRBV6-3 combines with J gene TRBJ1-6; 7 bases agree with TRBD1. Per germline, CDR1 MNHEY and CDR2 SVGEGT. CDR3 length: 14 amino acids. Trimming removed 4 bases from V and 7 bases from J; junction bases left unmatched: 4. Here the CDR3 reads CASSSGTANSPLHF. CDR3 coding DNA: TGTGCCAGCAGTTCCGGGACAGCCAATTCACCCCTCCACTTT.

The rearrangement uses TRBV4-3 and TRBJ2-5; 7 bases line up with TRBD1. Germline V CDR1 and CDR2: LGHNA, YSLEER. Trimming at V came to 3 bases and at J to 7 bases, leaving 14 bases not matched to a gene. This CDR3 comprises 16 residues. Here the CDR3 reads CASSQIRQGQGGTQYF. CDR3 bases: TGCGCCAGCAGCCAGATTCGACAGGGTCAAGGGGGGACCCAGTACTTC.

This chain joins TRBV10-3 and TRBJ2-1; 9 bases line up with TRBD2. Per germline, CDR1 ENHRY and CDR2 SYGVKD. V shed 0 bases, J shed 2 bases, and the junction held 2 bases outside the gene matches. The CDR3 length is 16 residues. The CDR3: CAISESSSGTYNEQFF. The CDR3 region has the DNA TGTGCCATCAGTGAGTCATCTAGCGGGACCTACAATGAGCAGTTCTTC.

The chain is built from TRBV5-5 and TRBJ2-1, with 10 bases aligning to TRBD2. The trim removed 5 bases at V and 3 bases at J, leaving 5 bases unmatched. This CDR3 comprises 15 residues. In germline, CDR1 is SGHKS, CDR2 YYEKEE (reference sequence). The CDR3 nucleotides read TGTGCCAGCAGATTAGGACTAGCGGACTACAATGAGCAGTTCTTC. Translation gives CASRLGLADYNEQFF.

The chain joins TRBV9 to TRBJ2-1, with 9 positions matching TRBD2. The trim removed 6 bases at V and 8 bases at J, leaving 9 bases unmatched. From germline, CDR1 is SGDLS and CDR2 YYNGEE. CDR3 size: 14 residues. For the CDR3, the DNA is TGTGCCAGCACCGCACTTGCGGGAGGGTATGAGCAGTTCTTC. Residues: CASTALAGGYEQFF. The full variable domain, its missing parts supplied by reference TRBV9 and TRBJ2-1, is DSGVTQTPKHLITATGQRVTLRCSPRSGDLSVYWYQQSLDQGLQFLIQYYNGEERAKGNILERFSAQQFPDLHSELNLSSLELGDSALYFCASTALAGGYEQFFGPGTRLTVL.

The chain has TRBV24-1 and TRBJ2-1, with 11 bases that match TRBD1. CDR1 KGHDR and CDR2 SFDVKD come from the germline V gene. V trimming: 4 bases; J trimming: 7 bases; junction bases outside the gene matches: 11. The CDR3 covers 17 residues. CDR3: CATSDPSGQGAGNEQFF. The DNA of the CDR3 is TGTGCCACCAGTGACCCAAGCGGACAGGGGGCGGGAAATGAGCAGTTCTTC.

The V and J genes are TRBV6-5 and TRBJ1-5; no clear D gene. The CDR3 runs to 15 residues. V was trimmed by 10 bases and J by 0 bases, leaving 16 bases between them. Per the germline V gene, CDR1 is MNHEY and CDR2 is SVGAGI. CDR3 DNA: TGTGCCATGAAGAGGGAGTACTATAGCAATCAGCCCCAGCATTTT. This codes for CAMKREYYSNQPQHF.

The chain combines TRBV20-1 with TRBJ2-2; 7 nucleotides line up with TRBD1. The CDR3 totals 14 residues. CDR1 and CDR2 from the germline V gene are DFQATT and SNEGSKA (reference sequence). V shed 6 bases and J 7 bases; nucleotides not matched to a gene: 11. CDR3 sequence (DNA): TGCAGTGCCAGTTCCGGACAGGCAGGCGGGGAGCTGTTTTTT. The encoded protein is CSASSGQAGGELFF.

The chain combines TRBV4-2 with TRBJ2-3, with TRBD1 as a possible D gene (5 bases). The CDR3 extends over 15 amino acids. With 1 base removed from V and 3 bases from J, the gap between germline ends came to 11 bases. Germline assignment: CDR1 LGHNA and CDR2 YNFKEQ. The CDR3: CASSQVPPGTDTQYF. The CDR3 nucleotides read TGTGCCAGCAGCCAAGTTCCCCCAGGGACAGATACGCAGTATTTT.

The chain recombines TRBV18 with TRBJ2-3, with 9 bases aligning to TRBD2. Germline V gene sequence: CDR1 KGHSH, CDR2 LQKENI. Losses at the gene ends were 0 bases for V and 7 bases for J; bases not matched to a gene: 8. The CDR3 contains 16 residues. CDR3 nucleotides: TGTGCCAGCTCACCACCGGTAGCGGGAGTTGTCAATACGCAGTATTTT. This sequence encodes CASSPPVAGVVNTQYF.